Below are 32 T cell receptor beta chains sequenced from a single sample in a study of Graves' ophthalmopathy and Graves' hyperthyroidism. Investigators amplified TCR beta CDR3 regions from RNA transcripts. The first-round RT-PCR employed HTBI primers together with the Qiagen OneStep RT-PCR kit. A multiplex PCR was then performed as the second round. TCRdb called the multiplex PCR reads again in MiXCR, with one record for every CDR3 protein. The sample has some 750,000 distinct CDR3 sequences; roughly 40% are singletons. Sequenced input: peripheral blood. Receptors were obtained from an adult man with Graves' ophthalmopathy.

This clonotype was observed many times. The V call is TRBV7-2, the J call TRBJ2-7; 11 bases map to TRBD2. V lost 6 bases and J lost 6; bases outside the gene matches: 10. The germline V gene encodes CDR1 SGHTA and CDR2 FQGNSA. CDR3 size: 15 residues. The CDR3 sequence is CASSTQLAGAGEQYF. For the CDR3, the DNA is TGTGCCAGCAGTACCCAACTAGCGGGAGCCGGCGAGCAGTACTTC.

As for this clonotype: One end of the junction does not line up with germline, which may come from a read error. V gene TRBV7-9 combines with J gene TRBJ2-7, with a tentative D call TRBD1 (7 bases). Germline V lookup: CDR1 SEHNR, CDR2 FQNEAQ (reference sequence). The CDR3 covers 14 residues. The CDR3 region is CASSPEQGRYEQYF. Here the CDR3 DNA reads TGCGCCAGCAGCCCGGAACAGGGGAGGTACGAGCAGTACTTC.

At least ten counts were recorded for this clonotype. CDR3 nucleotides: TGTGCCATCAGTGAACGTGCGGGAGGCAATCAGCCCCAGCATTTT. Translated, it gives CAISERAGGNQPQHF. This chain connects TRBV10-3 to TRBJ1-5, with D hard to call. Germline lookup yields CDR1 ENHRY and CDR2 SYGVKD. The CDR3 runs 15 residues. V lost 3 bases and J 2 bases, leaving 11 bases between the germline ends.

This clonotype was counted a few times. The V gene is TRBV7-9, the J gene TRBJ1-5; D uncertain. CDR1 is SEHNR, CDR2 FQNEAQ, per germline (reference sequence). The CDR3 runs 18 residues. Trimming shortened V by 6 bases and J by 2 bases, and 23 bases separated the two germline ends. CDR3 nucleotides: TGTGCCAGCAGTTCCGGGCGCCGAACGTGGGGTGGCAATCAGCCCCAGCATTTT. Residues: CASSSGRRTWGGNQPQHF.

This clonotype was recorded once. The junction and the germline gene differ at one end; a read error may be behind it. CDR3 coding DNA: TGTGCCGGCAGAAGGGGGAGTCTCCCTGAAGCTTTCTTT. It encodes CAGRRGSLPEAFF. The chain uses TRBV7-2 and TRBJ1-1, with D possibly TRBD1 on 6 matching bases. The V gene's germline CDR1 is SGHTA and CDR2 FQGNSA. The CDR3 consists of 13 residues.

This clonotype was found many times. This sequence joins TRBV20-1 and TRBJ1-2; D gene uncertain. This CDR3 region has 12 residues. Germline CDR1 and CDR2: DFQATT and SNEGSKA (reference sequence). The V end was cut by 2 bases, the J end by 4 bases, with 8 bases between. The CDR3: CSARPGSYGYTF. The CDR3 region has the DNA TGCAGTGCTAGACCCGGCTCCTATGGCTACACCTTC.

This clonotype showed up many times. The germline gene is not matched at one end of the junction; a read error may be the cause. This sequence joins TRBV7-7 and TRBJ1-1; no firm D call. Germline V lookup: CDR1 SSHAT, CDR2 FNYEAQ (reference sequence). The CDR3 is made up of 14 amino acids. CDR3 loop: CASSSTPPGGEAFF. The CDR3, as DNA: TGTGCTAGCAGCTCAACCCCCCCAGGTGGTGAAGCTTTCTTT.

The chain is built from TRBV25-1 and TRBJ1-1; 8 bases line up with TRBD1. Germline CDR1 is MGHDK and CDR2 is SYGVNS. The CDR3 extends over 16 amino acids. Trimming at V came to 7 bases and at J to 0 bases, leaving 10 bases not matched to a gene. The CDR3 region has the DNA TGTGCCAGCACATGGGGCAGGGGGCGCATGAACACTGAAGCTTTCTTT. Translating it yields CASTWGRGRMNTEAFF.

This clonotype was counted between two and nine times. The genes are TRBV20-1 and TRBJ1-1; D possibly corresponds to TRBD1 (6 bases). Germline V CDR1 and CDR2: DFQATT, SNEGSKA (reference sequence). The CDR3 runs 12 residues. Deletions cut 6 bases from V and 7 bases from J, with 15 bases between. Here the CDR3 reads CSAQTGSVEAFF. The CDR3 DNA reads TGCAGTGCCCAAACAGGGTCTGTTGAAGCTTTCTTT.

This CDR3 is CASSPPVSGYTF. The CDR3, as DNA: TGTGCCAGCAGCCCTCCTGTGAGTGGCTACACCTTC. The gene calls are TRBV7-9 and TRBJ1-2, with D hard to call. Trimming took off 5 bases at V and 7 bases at J, with 11 bases between the two ends. The germline CDR1 and CDR2 sequences are SEHNR and FQNEAQ (reference sequence). The CDR3 contains 12 residues. The variable domain in full, with the rest retrieved from reference TRBV7-9 and TRBJ1-2, is DTGVSQNPRHKITKRGQNVTFRCDPISEHNRLYWYRQTLGQGPEFLTYFQNEAQLEKSRLLSDRFSAERPKGSFSTLEIQRTEQGDSAMYLCASSPPVSGYTFGSGTRLTVV.

This clonotype was observed many times. This chain connects TRBV7-9 to TRBJ2-5, with 12 bases matching TRBD2. This CDR3 region has 15 residues. Germline-derived CDR1 and CDR2 are SEHNR and FQNEAQ (reference sequence). Losses at the gene ends were 5 bases for V and 4 bases for J; bases not matched to a gene: 5. Written as DNA, the CDR3 is TGTGCCAGCAGCCTACTAGCGGGGGGCCCAGAGACCCAGTACTTC. It translates to CASSLLAGGPETQYF.

The chain combines TRBV20-1 with TRBJ2-5, with D unclear. Germline values: CDR1 DFQATT, CDR2 SNEGSKA (reference sequence). This CDR3 region has 13 residues. V lost 3 bases to trimming and J lost 4 bases, with 12 bases between them. CDR3 amino acids: CSASVASRETQYF. CDR3 nucleotide sequence: TGCAGTGCTAGTGTGGCTAGTAGAGAGACCCAGTACTTC.

The genes are TRBV19 and TRBJ1-2; a weak D match, TRBD1 (6 bases). The ends were cut back, 0 bases at V and 7 bases at J, with 15 bases in the middle. Germline CDR1 LNHDA, CDR2 SQIVND (reference sequence). CDR3 size: 15 residues. CDR3 DNA sequence: TGTGCCAGTAGTATAGACCCCCGGACAGCTTCTGGCTACACCTTC. It encodes CASSIDPRTASGYTF.

This clonotype was detected many times. The V and J genes are TRBV12-3 or TRBV12-4 and TRBJ2-7; no firm D call. V was cut by 3 bases and J by 6 bases, with 12 bases left in between. CDR3 length: 13 residues. Written as DNA, the CDR3 is TGTGCCAGCAGTTTCTCTGCTCCGGGCGAGCAGTACTTC. This codes for CASSFSAPGEQYF.

This clonotype was counted only a few times. An end of the junction differs from the germline gene, which may be a read error. This chain uses TRBV2 with TRBJ2-5; 9 bases fit TRBD2. Germline loops: CDR1 SNHLY, CDR2 FYNNEI. The CDR3 consists of 16 residues. This CDR3 reads CASSDSPAGGQEAQYF. Written as DNA, the CDR3 is TGTGCCAGCAGTGATAGCCCAGCGGGGGGTCAAGAGGCCCAGTACTTC.

The chain carries TRBV7-2 and TRBJ1-2, with 7 bases lining up with TRBD1. J gave up 1 base and V 5 bases, and 4 bases lay outside the gene matches. Germline-derived CDR1 and CDR2 are SGHTA and FQGNSA. The CDR3 spans 14 residues. The DNA of the CDR3 is TGTGCCAGCAGCGAGAACAGGGGTAACTATGGCTACACCTTC. Translating it yields CASSENRGNYGYTF.

This clonotype appeared many times. This rearrangement joins TRBV10-3 to TRBJ2-7; 7 nucleotides line up with TRBD1. Germline V lookup: CDR1 ENHRY, CDR2 SYGVKD. The CDR3 consists of 15 residues. The trim removed 6 bases at V and 1 base at J, leaving 9 bases unmatched. The CDR3 nucleotides are TGTGCCATCAGCGTCGGACAGGAGGTTTCCTACGAGCAGTACTTC. Its protein product is CAISVGQEVSYEQYF.

This clonotype was seen a few times. The chain uses TRBV20-1 and TRBJ1-1, with a weak D call TRBD1 (5 bases). Trimming took off 3 bases at V and 7 bases at J, with 18 bases between the two ends. Germline values: CDR1 DFQATT, CDR2 SNEGSKA (reference sequence). This CDR3 comprises 14 residues. CDR3 in DNA: TGCAGTGCTAGGGGGCAGGGAGGTAGAGGTGAAGCTTTCTTT. Protein sequence: CSARGQGGRGEAFF.

The rearrangement links TRBV25-1 to TRBJ1-3; D remains ambiguous. The CDR3 contains 14 residues. Germline CDR1 reads MGHDK; CDR2 reads SYGVNS. Trimming left V 6 bases short and J 0 bases short, with 9 bases between. CDR3 residues: CASSPDYSGNTIYF. The CDR3 bases are TGTGCCAGCAGCCCTGATTACTCTGGAAACACCATATATTTT.

The table lists this clonotype with many counts. The chain has TRBV19 and TRBJ2-5; TRBD1 might be the D (5 bases). V gave up 3 bases and J gave up 5 bases, with 10 bases separating them. The CDR3 is 13 amino acids. Germline V gene data show CDR1 as LNHDA and CDR2 as SQIVND (reference sequence). The CDR3 DNA sequence: TGTGCCAGTAGTATCTCAGGGTTCGAGACCCAGTACTTC. Translated: CASSISGFETQYF.

This clonotype was counted ten times or more. The chain joins TRBV19 to TRBJ1-5; D might be TRBD1 (5 bases). V dropped 3 bases and J dropped 13 bases, with 19 bases sitting between them. This CDR3 comprises 14 residues. CDR1 LNHDA and CDR2 SQIVND come from the germline V gene (reference sequence). As DNA, the CDR3 is TGTGCCAGTAGTATTAGCCAGGGCGGGCAGAGTCAGCATTTT. Translation: CASSISQGGQSQHF.

This clonotype has at least ten counts. The V call is TRBV7-2, the J call TRBJ1-6; 10 bases align to TRBD1. The CDR3 loop spans 14 amino acids. V lost 5 bases, J lost 10 bases, and 5 bases stayed unmatched. Germline V gene data show CDR1 as SGHTA and CDR2 as FQGNSA. The CDR3 nucleotides read TGTGCCAGCAGCCGGGACAGGGGAGGGTCACCCCTCCACTTT. Amino acid sequence: CASSRDRGGSPLHF.

J is TRBJ1-1 and V is TRBV12-3 or TRBV12-4; D perhaps matches TRBD1 (6 bases). This CDR3 region has 15 residues. V was cut by 4 bases and J by 2 bases, with 14 bases left in between. The CDR3 here is CASSYGGRGNTEAFF. CDR3 nucleotides: TGTGCCAGCAGTTACGGGGGGCGGGGAAACACTGAAGCTTTCTTT.

This clonotype occurred a few times. The chain carries TRBV7-9 and TRBJ1-4, with 10 bases fitting TRBD1. Per the germline V gene, CDR1 is SEHNR and CDR2 is FQNEAQ (reference sequence). This CDR3 contains 17 residues. The V and J ends lost 3 bases and 0 bases, in that order; junction bases with no gene match: 4. CDR3 nucleotides: TGTGCCAGCAGCTTTGACAGGGGGCCGGCAACTAATGAAAAACTGTTTTTT. Amino acids: CASSFDRGPATNEKLFF.

The CDR3 is CASRRQGRGKEPQHF. In nucleotides, the CDR3 is TGTGCCAGCAGGAGACAGGGGAGGGGAAAGGAGCCCCAGCATTTT. V is TRBV6-5 and J is TRBJ1-5; 8 nucleotides align to TRBD1. CDR3 length equals 15 residues. Germline lookup yields CDR1 MNHEY and CDR2 SVGAGI. Trimming at V came to 6 bases and at J to 8 bases, leaving 12 bases not matched to a gene.

This chain joins TRBV20-1 and TRBJ2-7; D assignment may be TRBD1 or TRBD2 (6 bases each). V was shortened by 5 bases and J by 6 bases, with 11 bases between the two germline ends. Germline CDR1 reads DFQATT; CDR2 reads SNEGSKA (reference sequence). The CDR3 totals 11 residues. CDR3 in amino acids: CSAPRGVEQYF. Written as DNA, the CDR3 is TGCAGTGCTCCAAGGGGGGTCGAGCAGTACTTC.

This clonotype was recorded many times. At one end, the junction sequence differs from germline, possibly due to a read error. V and J are TRBV29-1 and TRBJ1-1; 10 bases are shared with TRBD1. The CDR3 is 15 residues long. Germline V gene sequence: CDR1 SQVTM, CDR2 ANQGSEA. CDR3 bases: TGCAGCGTGGAAGGACAGGGGGGGCTTAACACTGAAGCTTTCTTT. Protein product: CSVEGQGGLNTEAFF.

This clonotype has ten or more counts. V gene TRBV7-8 combines with J gene TRBJ1-5; possibly TRBD1 for D (6 bases). The ends were cut back, 4 bases at V and 2 bases at J, with 15 bases in the middle. The CDR3 contains 16 residues. CDR1 is SGHVS, CDR2 FQNEAQ, per germline. In DNA, the CDR3 is TGTGCCAGCAGCTACAACAGGGTTGAGGGCAATCAGCCCCAGCATTTT. It translates to CASSYNRVEGNQPQHF.

The chain links TRBV2 to TRBJ1-2; D is undetermined. This CDR3 has 15 residues. Trimming shortened V by 5 bases and J by 5 bases, and 18 bases separated the two germline ends. The germline V gene encodes CDR1 SNHLY and CDR2 FYNNEI. CDR3 coding DNA: TGTGCCAGCAGTTTATCCCTTGCGGGAGGGTATGGCTACACCTTC. This gives the protein CASSLSLAGGYGYTF.

V and J are TRBV24-1 and TRBJ1-5; 7 bases agree with TRBD1. This CDR3 is 17 amino acids long. The ends lost 4 bases at V and 0 bases at J; junction bases unmatched: 8. Germline loops: CDR1 KGHDR, CDR2 SFDVKD. CDR3: CATSDPGTDDSNQPQHF. The CDR3 bases are TGTGCCACCAGTGACCCAGGGACAGACGATAGCAATCAGCCCCAGCATTTT.

Notes on this clonotype: A single base separates this from a much larger clone, so it may be a read error. J is TRBJ2-7 and V is TRBV7-3; D gene unclear. The CDR3 totals 13 residues. From germline, CDR1 is SGHTA and CDR2 FQGTGA. Trimming removed 0 bases from V and 8 bases from J, with 11 bases in between. As DNA, the CDR3 is TGTGCCAGCAGCTTAACGAGCGTTACCAAGCAGTACTTC. It is translated as CASSLTSVTKQYF.

The genes are TRBV2 and TRBJ1-5, with 7 positions matching TRBD1. CDR3 length: 13 amino acids. Germline CDR1 and CDR2: SNHLY and FYNNEI. The CDR3 bases are TGTGCTAGGTTACAGGGGACGGATCAGCCCCAGCATTTT. This sequence encodes CARLQGTDQPQHF.